This is a list of T cell receptor beta chains from one sample in a study of T-cell memory formation after mild COVID-19. A single record per CDR3 protein comes from TCRdb applying MiXCR to the 5' RACE reads. The sample has a few hundred thousand distinct CDR3 sequences, 15% to 20% seen once; the top ten hold approximately 23%. The specimen sequenced was PBMCs or a T cell subset sorted from them (not recorded which). The receptor source for this set is a man aged 18 to 35 who had mild COVID-19 (a few samples of this study predate the infection). Cell type and time point are not known. Both conserved end residues are part of each CDR3. The order of the fields is CDR3 length, V gene, CDR3 protein.

>14|TRBV7-2
CASSVTGGSYEQYF
>13|TRBV20-1
CSARSFGSPGYTF
>16|TRBV7-2
CASSLGPGQGADTQYF
>14|TRBV13
CATRRATGANVLTF
>11|TRBV7-2
CASSLRSPLHF
>14|TRBV7-6
CASSSTSGGLTQYF
>13|TRBV6-2/TRBV6-3
CASSSTWTGELFF
>15|TRBV15
CATSRAAGNYNEQFF
>14|TRBV15
CATSRGGPGDTQYF
>17|TRBV5-6
CASSLLLAGGRTGELFF
>16|TRBV9
CASSVGGTGGLHGYTF
>15|TRBV5-1
CASSFRHESTDTQYF
>15|TRBV7-6
CASSLQSGLNQPQHF
>13|TRBV12-3/TRBV12-4
CASSFAFYNEQFF
>15|TRBV7-9
CASSKRVSRNHVLTF
>15|TRBV3-1
CASSQDPDYNNEQFF
>12|TRBV29-1
CSVGQGTYEQYF
>13|TRBV5-4
CASSSTQGDGYTF
>12|TRBV6-6
CASSMLTHEQYF
>15|TRBV5-1
CASKPSTGEVYGYTF
>23|TRBV4-3
CASSQVIRTGTSGGPPNTGELFF
>15|TRBV2
CASSESRGGVYEQFF
>13|TRBV9
CASSAIGTDTQYF